These 21 T cell receptor beta chains share one sample of origin, sequenced in a study of PD-1 blockade in mismatch repair-deficient tumors. Using immunoSEQ multiplex PCR, the repertoire was profiled, and TCRdb retains in-frame clones only, with some absent. This table has 120,000 or so clones, about 85% appearing once. The sequenced sample was peripheral blood, obtained 44 weeks after starting pembrolizumab. Receptors originate from an adult with mismatch repair-deficient cancer.

The chain carries TRBV18 and TRBJ2-7; 10 bases agree with TRBD2. V shed 4 bases, J shed 4 bases, and the junction held 10 bases outside the gene matches. Germline lookup yields CDR1 KGHSH and CDR2 LQKENI. CDR3 length: 16 amino acids. CDR3 coding DNA: TGTGCCAGCTCACGCGTAGCGGGAGGAGGTTATTACGAGCAGTACTTC. Translation gives CASSRVAGGGYYEQYF. Variable domain in full (rest from reference TRBV18 and TRBJ2-7): NAGVMQNPRHLVRRRGQEARLRCSPMKGHSHVYWYRQLPEEGLKFMVYLQKENIIDESGMPKERFSAEFPKEGPSILRIQQVVRGDSAAYFCASSRVAGGGYYEQYFGPGTRLTVT.

The chain combines TRBV11-2 with TRBJ2-7; no definite D call. This CDR3 has 15 residues. V lost 4 bases and J lost 2, with 15 bases in between. Germline V gene sequence: CDR1 SGHAT, CDR2 FQNNGV. CDR3 loop: CASSSDQTPPYEQYF. The CDR3 coding sequence is TGTGCCAGCAGCTCCGACCAAACCCCCCCCTACGAGCAGTACTTC.

This clone was counted a few times. The rearrangement uses TRBV7-9 and TRBJ2-7; TRBD2 aligns across 14 bases. Unmatched junction bases numbered 8, after V lost 5 bases and J lost 5 bases. In germline, CDR1 is SEHNR, CDR2 FQNEAQ (reference sequence). CDR3 length equals 16 residues. CDR3 region: CASSLGLAGDLHEQYF. CDR3 DNA sequence: TGTGCCAGCAGCCTGGGACTAGCGGGAGATTTGCACGAGCAGTACTTC.

Only a few counts were recorded for this clone. The chain links TRBV7-9 to TRBJ2-5, with D perhaps TRBD1 (6 bases). The CDR3 totals 12 residues. Germline-derived CDR1 and CDR2 are SEHNR and FQNEAQ (reference sequence). The V end was cut by 2 bases, the J end by 5 bases, with 6 bases between. CDR3 sequence reads: CASSLRGETQYF. The CDR3 region has the DNA TGTGCCAGCAGCTTAAGGGGGGAGACCCAGTACTTC.

V is TRBV5-5 and J is TRBJ2-7; weak D call: TRBD1 (5 bases). This CDR3 contains 14 residues. V gave up 0 bases and J gave up 3 bases, with 10 bases separating them. Germline loops: CDR1 SGHKS, CDR2 YYEKEE (reference sequence). The DNA for the CDR3 is TGTGCCAGCAGCTTGGACAGGAGAGGCTACGAGCAGTACTTC. Protein sequence: CASSLDRRGYEQYF.

The V gene is TRBV27, the J gene TRBJ1-5; TRBD1 might be the D (6 bases). The CDR3 has 15 amino acids. V was clipped by 6 bases and J by 2 bases, with 14 bases between them. Per germline, CDR1 MNHEY and CDR2 SMNVEV (reference sequence). As DNA, the CDR3 is TGTGCCAGCAGAACACAGGGATCAGGCAATCAGCCCCAGCATTTT. It translates to CASRTQGSGNQPQHF.

A single count supports this clone. The rearrangement joins TRBV6-5 to TRBJ2-3; possibly TRBD2 for D (6 bases). V lost 6 bases and J 1 base, leaving 11 bases between the germline ends. This CDR3 has 14 residues. Looked up from germline, CDR1 is MNHEY and CDR2 is SVGAGI. The CDR3 region is CASSPASGTDTQYF. CDR3 DNA sequence: TGTGCCAGCAGCCCCGCTAGCGGCACAGATACGCAGTATTTT.

The chain couples TRBV20-1 to TRBJ2-1; no definite D call. This CDR3 has 11 amino acids. V lost 6 bases and J 8 bases, leaving 11 bases between the germline ends. Germline V gene lookup returns CDR1 DFQATT and CDR2 SNEGSKA (reference sequence). Written as DNA, the CDR3 is TGCAGTGCCGTCCGGCTGGATGAGCAGTTCTTC. Its protein is CSAVRLDEQFF.

V and J are TRBV28 and TRBJ2-7, with D possibly TRBD1 on 7 matching bases. CDR3 length: 15 residues. Deletions cut 3 bases from V and 3 bases from J, with 15 bases between. Germline V gene sequence: CDR1 MDHEN, CDR2 SYDVKM. The DNA of the CDR3 is TGTGCCAGCAGTTTCGGCGACAGGGAGGTCTACGAGCAGTACTTC. It is translated as CASSFGDREVYEQYF.

This clone was seen once. The chain has TRBV28 and TRBJ2-3; 11 nucleotides match TRBD2. The trim removed 6 bases at V and 5 bases at J, leaving 7 bases unmatched. CDR3 length: 15 amino acids. In germline, CDR1 is MDHEN, CDR2 SYDVKM. The CDR3 spells CASRPTSGSRDTQYF. In DNA form, the CDR3 reads TGTGCCAGCAGGCCCACTAGCGGGAGTCGAGATACGCAGTATTTT.

The V gene is TRBV28, the J gene TRBJ2-3, with 8 bases lining up with TRBD2. The CDR3 has 12 residues. The V gene's germline CDR1 is MDHEN and CDR2 SYDVKM. The junction had 4 bases not matched to a gene; V was cut back by 5 bases and J by 9 bases. Here the CDR3 DNA reads TGTGCCAGCAGTCCTCGGGGGGGCACGCAGTATTTT. Translating gives CASSPRGGTQYF.

The genes are TRBV7-2 and TRBJ2-3; a possible D gene is TRBD1 (5 bases). V lost 3 bases and J 10 bases, leaving 14 bases between the germline ends. The CDR3 covers 13 residues. Germline values: CDR1 SGHTA, CDR2 FQGNSA. This chain's CDR3 is CASSFQGGEAQYF. The DNA for the CDR3 is TGTGCCAGCAGCTTCCAGGGCGGTGAGGCGCAGTATTTT.

V gene TRBV27 combines with J gene TRBJ1-4; the D gene is possibly TRBD1 (5 bases). Trimming took 7 bases from V and 5 from J, leaving 14 bases between them. Germline lookup yields CDR1 MNHEY and CDR2 SMNVEV (reference sequence). The CDR3 is 14 residues long. The CDR3 sequence is CASNTGAMNEKLFF. Written as DNA, the CDR3 is TGTGCCAGCAACACCGGGGCCATGAATGAAAAACTGTTTTTT.

The J gene is TRBJ2-1, the V gene TRBV27; tentatively, D is TRBD2 (5 bases). This CDR3 comprises 16 residues. The V and J ends lost 5 bases and 0 bases respectively, with 14 bases between them. From germline, CDR1 is MNHEY and CDR2 SMNVEV (reference sequence). The CDR3 spells CASSTWTASSYNEQFF. In DNA, the CDR3 is TGTGCCAGCAGTACCTGGACTGCAAGCTCCTACAATGAGCAGTTCTTC.

V gene TRBV2 combines with J gene TRBJ1-2; D unresolved. This CDR3 is 14 amino acids long. V was pared by 2 bases and J by 6 bases, with 13 bases between. CDR1 and CDR2 (germline): SNHLY, FYNNEI. CDR3 DNA: TGTGCCAGCAGTGAATTGGGCGATCGAGATGGCTACACCTTC. It yields the protein CASSELGDRDGYTF.

The chain recombines TRBV7-2 with TRBJ2-1; TRBD1 is a possible D gene (6 bases). This CDR3 is built from 15 residues. The V end was cut by 5 bases, the J end by 7 bases, with 18 bases between. Germline V gene data show CDR1 as SGHTA and CDR2 as FQGNSA. The CDR3 region has the DNA TGTGCCAGCAGCCATGGGGACCTACAGGGAAATGAGCAGTTCTTC. It encodes CASSHGDLQGNEQFF.

V is TRBV2 and J is TRBJ2-2; weak D call: TRBD1 (5 bases). Trimming took off 8 bases at V and 3 bases at J, with 16 bases between the two ends. Germline values: CDR1 SNHLY, CDR2 FYNNEI. The CDR3 extends over 15 amino acids. The CDR3 loop reads CASRRQSVDTGELFF. As DNA, the CDR3 is TGTGCCAGCCGACGACAGTCTGTGGACACCGGGGAGCTGTTTTTT.

The chain carries TRBV30 and TRBJ2-4, with D hard to call. Germline V gene lookup returns CDR1 GTSNPN and CDR2 SVGIG (reference sequence). Trimming removed 0 bases at V and 0 bases at J, with 9 bases between. This CDR3 region has 15 residues. In DNA form, the CDR3 reads TGTGCCTGGAGTGTTTCGCTGCTAGCCAAAAACATTCAGTACTTC. As protein: CAWSVSLLAKNIQYF.

This chain joins TRBV19 and TRBJ2-6; D ambiguous. Germline CDR1 LNHDA, CDR2 SQIVND (reference sequence). The CDR3 sequence is 13 residues long. Trimming removed 6 bases at V and 0 bases at J, with 3 bases between. The chain's CDR3 is CASSPSGANVLTF. The CDR3 DNA is TGTGCCAGTAGCCCCTCTGGGGCCAACGTCCTGACTTTC.

The rearrangement uses TRBV5-6 and TRBJ1-3, with a tentative D call TRBD1 (6 bases). The CDR3 spans 15 residues. Germline V gene data show CDR1 as SGHDT and CDR2 as YYEEEE. The ends were cut back, 4 bases at V and 0 bases at J, with 11 bases in the middle. For the CDR3, the DNA is TGTGCCAGCAGCCCAGGGGTTAGCTCTGGAAACACCATATATTTT. This encodes CASSPGVSSGNTIYF.

This clone has just one count. This chain joins TRBV19 and TRBJ1-2, with D uncertain. In germline, CDR1 is LNHDA, CDR2 SQIVND (reference sequence). Trimming shortened V by 7 bases and J by 1 base, and 10 bases separated the two germline ends. The CDR3 spans 13 residues. In DNA form, the CDR3 reads TGTGCCAGTACCCCGAGTGGTAACTATGGCTACACCTTC. Its protein product is CASTPSGNYGYTF.